This T cell receptor (beta chain) was profiled in a study of T-cell memory formation after mild COVID-19. Study-wide findings and caveats: The second-wave clones peaking on day 37 were not confirmed as SARS-CoV-2-specific. Cross-reactive memory apparently joined, as some responding clones appeared in pre-infection memory.

This clonotype has only a few counts. No antigen is known for it. Researchers used 5'RACE with constant-segment primers to make TCR alpha and TCR beta cDNA libraries that carry sample barcodes and UMIs. A single record per CDR3 protein comes from TCRdb applying MiXCR to the 5' RACE reads. Of hundreds of thousands of distinct CDR3 sequences in the sample, roughly an eighth were seen once. This clonotype originated in a young man who had mild COVID-19 (a few samples of this study predate the infection). Cell type and time point are not known. Sequenced: PBMCs or a T cell subset sorted from them (not recorded which).

CDR3 sequence reads: CASSFGGPLDQPQHF. As DNA, the CDR3 is TGTGCCAGCAGTTTCGGGGGGCCCCTTGATCAGCCCCAGCATTTT. This rearrangement joins TRBV12-3 or TRBV12-4 to TRBJ1-5; perhaps TRBD1 as D (6 bases). With 3 bases removed from V and 5 bases from J, the gap between germline ends came to 14 bases. The CDR3 contains 15 residues.